A single T cell receptor (beta chain) is shown here with its context. This clone was observed a few times. There is no known antigen for this receptor. Per-base quality was not reported, and no clone a single base away is much larger than it. The library relied on the immunoSEQ multiplex PCR assay. The source is immuneACCESS, and TCRdb retained only in-frame sequences with V and J called. Part of the clones is not carried over; for the studies checked, unresolved V genes explain less than half of this, and the remainder is unexplained. This sample gives tens of thousands of clones in total; 89% of them show up just once. Approximately 6.5% of the sample goes to the ten largest clones. The data belong to a study of T cell changes during pregnancy in multiple sclerosis (dated by TCRdb to the late 2010s). Regarding the complete study: The study examined how the T cell repertoire changed over the course of pregnancy in women with multiple sclerosis.

The source was CD8+ T cells from peripheral blood mononuclear cells, collected in the second trimester of pregnancy. The receptor's source is a female donor with multiple sclerosis, enrolled in a pregnancy study.

The bases are TGTGCCAGCAGCAAACAGGGGACGGATCAGCCCCAGCATTTT. Protein translation: CASSKQGTDQPQHF. The V gene is TRBV28 and the J gene is TRBJ1-5, with 7 middle bases fitting TRBD1. V lost 6 bases and J lost 5 bases, and the count of bases not matched to a germline gene is 7. The CDR3 starts with the cysteine, ends with the phenylalanine, and has 14 residues. CDR3 DNA is the only sequence kept; it has 42 bases, read in frame from the first base. CDR1 and CDR2 (MDHEN, SYDVKM) derive from the germline V gene. The full variable domain, completed from the reference TRBV28 and TRBJ1-5 proteins outside the CDR3, reads DVKVTQSSRYLVKRTGEKVFLECVQDMDHENMFWYRQDPGLGLRLIYFSYDVKMKEKGDIPEGYSVSREKKERFSLILESASTNQTSMYLCASSKQGTDQPQHFGDGTRLSIL.